Shown below are 21 T cell receptor beta chains from a single sample sequenced in a study of T cells after posttransplantation cyclophosphamide. The protocol was immunoSEQ multiplex PCR, while the TCRdb copy is restricted to in-frame clones and leaves out a portion. The sample has 25,000 to 35,000 clones, 80% to 90% seen once. Input material: PBMCs. These receptors originate from a woman aged 40 to 50 with a blood cancer, CMV-positive, and with a related stem cell donor.

This CDR3 reads CASSDLLRSYTF. For the CDR3, the DNA is TGTGCCAGCAGTGACCTATTACGTAGCTACACCTTC. The chain links TRBV25-1 to TRBJ1-2; D remains ambiguous. The germline gives CDR1 MGHDK, CDR2 SYGVNS. The CDR3 is made up of 12 amino acids. Between the trimmed V and J ends, which lost 3 bases and 9 bases, there was a span of 11 bases.

This chain links TRBV5-4 with TRBJ2-1, with 9 bases fitting TRBD2. J gave up 7 bases and V 2 bases, and 10 bases lay outside the gene matches. Germline CDR1 SGHNT, CDR2 YYREEE (reference sequence). The CDR3 runs to 16 residues. The CDR3 loop reads CASSLGTGLADNEQFF. CDR3 nucleotides: TGTGCCAGCAGCTTAGGAACGGGACTAGCTGATAATGAGCAGTTCTTC.

This clone came up a few times. This sequence joins TRBV11-1 and TRBJ1-3; D gene ambiguous. CDR3 length equals 14 residues. V was cut by 5 bases and J by 3 bases, with 11 bases left in between. Germline CDR1 and CDR2: SGHAT and FQDESV (reference sequence). Written as DNA, the CDR3 is TGTGCCAGCAGCCGTATCGTTCGTGGAAACACCATATATTTT. This translates into CASSRIVRGNTIYF.

The V call is TRBV28, the J call TRBJ1-1; TRBD1 matches at 9 bases. The ends lost 5 bases at V and 5 bases at J; junction bases unmatched: 6. Germline V lookup: CDR1 MDHEN, CDR2 SYDVKM. The CDR3 has 14 residues. The CDR3 nucleotides are TGTGCCAGCAGTGTCACAGGGGGCGGAACTGAAGCTTTCTTT. Residues: CASSVTGGGTEAFF.

The chain joins TRBV5-6 to TRBJ2-1, with D maybe TRBD2 (6 bases). Germline V gene lookup returns CDR1 SGHDT and CDR2 YYEEEE. CDR3 length: 15 residues. V lost 4 bases to trimming and J lost 7 bases, with 18 bases between them. The CDR3 DNA reads TGTGCCAGCAGCATAGCCGGGACTCGACCTAATGAGCAGTTCTTC. It translates to CASSIAGTRPNEQFF.

This chain joins TRBV2 and TRBJ2-1, with 8 positions matching TRBD2. The CDR3 covers 14 residues. Germline CDR1 and CDR2: SNHLY and FYNNEI. With 6 bases clipped from V and 2 bases from J, the junction kept 3 bases outside the gene matches. The CDR3 nucleotides are TGTGCCAGCAGCGGGGGGGGGACCTACAATGAGCAGTTCTTC. Protein product: CASSGGGTYNEQFF.

The chain uses TRBV7-8 and TRBJ1-4, with 8 bases fitting TRBD1. The germline V gene has CDR1 SGHVS and CDR2 FQNEAQ. The V gene end was trimmed by 1 base and the J gene end by 6 bases; junction bases not matched to a gene: 7. CDR3 size: 16 residues. The CDR3 here is CASSLDRDRIDEKLFF. CDR3 sequence (DNA): TGTGCCAGCAGCTTAGACCGGGACAGGATAGATGAAAAACTGTTTTTT.

In nucleotides, the CDR3 is TGTGCCAGCAGCCCATTCTACGGTCTAGCGGGGTTCGATGAGCAGTTCTTC. Translated, it gives CASSPFYGLAGFDEQFF. This chain joins TRBV9 and TRBJ2-1; 9 positions match TRBD2. The CDR3 sequence is 17 residues long. J was trimmed by 8 bases and V by 4 bases; bases with no gene match: 16. Germline loops: CDR1 SGDLS, CDR2 YYNGEE.

The V call is TRBV18, the J call TRBJ2-6; TRBD2 might be the D (6 bases). Deletions cut 2 bases from V and 2 bases from J, with 7 bases between. The CDR3 is 15 residues long. Germline V CDR1 and CDR2: KGHSH, LQKENI. CDR3 sequence (DNA): TGTGCCAGCTCACCAGGCGGGACTGGGGCCAACGTCCTGACTTTC. As protein: CASSPGGTGANVLTF. Full variable domain (remainder filled in from reference TRBV18 and TRBJ2-6): NAGVMQNPRHLVRRRGQEARLRCSPMKGHSHVYWYRQLPEEGLKFMVYLQKENIIDESGMPKERFSAEFPKEGPSILRIQQVVRGDSAAYFCASSPGGTGANVLTFGAGSRLTVL.

The CDR3 nucleotides are TGTGCCAGTACTCCGACAGGGTTCTATGGCTACACCTTC. Translated, it gives CASTPTGFYGYTF. J is TRBJ1-2 and V is TRBV19; TRBD1 matches 7 bases. Germline CDR1 reads LNHDA; CDR2 reads SQIVND (reference sequence). V was clipped by 7 bases and J by 4 bases; unmatched bases: 6. CDR3 length equals 13 residues.

The chain joins TRBV9 to TRBJ1-1; TRBD1 agrees at 8 bases. The CDR3 spans 16 residues. V lost 0 bases and J lost 5; bases outside the gene matches: 9. Germline lookup yields CDR1 SGDLS and CDR2 YYNGEE. CDR3 sequence: CASSVEPRQGWTEAFF. The DNA for the CDR3 is TGTGCCAGCAGCGTAGAACCTCGACAGGGGTGGACTGAAGCTTTCTTT.

The chain couples TRBV7-2 to TRBJ2-2, with TRBD1 matching over 7 bases. J was trimmed by 4 bases and V by 4 bases; bases with no gene match: 6. The CDR3 extends over 15 amino acids. Germline CDR1 SGHTA, CDR2 FQGNSA. The DNA for the CDR3 is TGTGCCAGCAGCTCACAGGGGCTCATCACCGGGGAGCTGTTTTTT. Its translation: CASSSQGLITGELFF.

This clone was counted a few times. The CDR3 DNA sequence: TGTGCGTCCTTATACTATGGCTACACCTTC. Its protein is CASLYYGYTF. The rearrangement uses TRBV2 and TRBJ1-2; D not certain. The CDR3 contains 10 residues. Germline CDR1 reads SNHLY; CDR2 reads FYNNEI.

The genes are TRBV29-1 and TRBJ2-7; a weak D match, TRBD2 (6 bases). Trimming stripped 6 bases from V and 1 base from J, with 10 bases between. From germline, CDR1 is SQVTM and CDR2 ANQGSEA. The CDR3 is 12 amino acids. The CDR3 loop reads CSVGGISYEQYF. The DNA for the CDR3 is TGCAGCGTGGGGGGTATTTCCTACGAGCAGTACTTC.

The chain employs TRBV27 and TRBJ2-7, with D maybe TRBD2 (6 bases). V lost 2 bases and J 3 bases, leaving 8 bases between the germline ends. Germline CDR1 MNHEY, CDR2 SMNVEV (reference sequence). The CDR3 loop spans 13 amino acids. Here the CDR3 reads CASSLGGYYEQYF. The CDR3 bases are TGTGCCAGCAGTTTAGGAGGGTACTACGAGCAGTACTTC.

This clone showed up just once. This sequence joins TRBV5-6 and TRBJ2-5; 9 nucleotides line up with TRBD2. Trimming cost V 1 base and J 2 bases; bases outside gene matches: 3. The CDR3 contains 15 residues. CDR1 SGHDT and CDR2 YYEEEE come from the germline V gene. CDR3 bases: TGTGCCAGCAGCTTGCGGCTAGCGGGACAAGAGACCCAGTACTTC. It is translated as CASSLRLAGQETQYF.

This sequence joins TRBV9 and TRBJ1-4; TRBD1 aligns across 10 bases. V trimming: 4 bases; J trimming: 5 bases; junction bases outside the gene matches: 2. The CDR3 sequence is 14 residues long. CDR1 is SGDLS and CDR2 is YYNGEE in the germline V gene. CDR3 DNA sequence: TGTGCCAGCAGCAAGGGACAGGGGAATGAAAAACTGTTTTTT. The encoded protein is CASSKGQGNEKLFF.

The rearrangement links TRBV19 to TRBJ1-5; 8 bases match TRBD1. V was clipped by 5 bases and J by 0 bases; unmatched bases: 3. Germline V gives CDR1 LNHDA, CDR2 SQIVND (reference sequence). The CDR3 totals 15 residues. CDR3 sequence reads: CASSRTGYSNQPQHF. CDR3 DNA sequence: TGTGCCAGTAGTCGGACAGGGTATAGCAATCAGCCCCAGCATTTT.

This chain joins TRBV14 and TRBJ1-1; 7 nucleotides line up with TRBD1. The germline V gene encodes CDR1 SGHDN and CDR2 FVKESK. The CDR3 is made up of 13 amino acids. The trim removed 3 bases at V and 6 bases at J, leaving 4 bases unmatched. The CDR3 DNA sequence: TGTGCCAGCAGCCAGGGACAGACCTCTGAAGCTTTCTTT. It codes for CASSQGQTSEAFF.

This clone came up a few times. The V gene is TRBV6-9, the J gene TRBJ2-3; 9 bases agree with TRBD1. Germline V gene sequence: CDR1 MNHGY, CDR2 SVAAGI. Trimming took 5 bases from V and 3 from J; bases not matched to a gene: 6. The CDR3 extends over 15 amino acids. The CDR3 DNA sequence: TGTGCCAGCAGTCCGCGGGACAGGGCGACAGATACGCAGTATTTT. This gives the protein CASSPRDRATDTQYF.

This clone has only a few counts. The chain combines TRBV6-4 with TRBJ2-6; TRBD1 is a possible D gene (6 bases). Trimming shortened V by 0 bases and J by 1 base, and 7 bases separated the two germline ends. Germline CDR1 and CDR2: MRHNA and SNTAGT. This CDR3 contains 16 residues. The DNA of the CDR3 is TGTGCCAGCAGTGACTCAACAGGGTCTGGGGCCAACGTCCTGACTTTC. Protein sequence: CASSDSTGSGANVLTF.